The rows below give T cell receptor beta chains drawn from one sample of a study of OX40 agonist ivuxolimab in advanced cancers. The data were produced by immunoSEQ multiplex PCR, yet TCRdb's version contains in-frame clones alone and is incomplete. The sample contains tens of thousands of clones, about 85% of which appear only once. Source: CD4+ or CD8+ T cells sorted from blood, taken in a trial of the OX40 agonist ivuxolimab. These receptors came from an adult with an advanced solid tumor such as melanoma, head and neck, liver or kidney cancer. The CDR3 runs from the conserved cysteine through the conserved F or W. D genes are given only for firm matches. Where a row states a size, it is once, few, many or the class of an expanded clone; other rows omit it.

j_call d_call v_call clone_size cdr3_nt cdr3_aa
TRBJ1-1 NA TRBV25-1 NA TGTGCCAGCAGTGAAACGCGTAAAGCTTTCTTT CASSETRKAFF
TRBJ1-4 NA TRBV5-1 NA TGCGCCAGCAGCTTGGCGGGGCAGTGGGATGAAAAACTGTTTTTT CASSLAGQWDEKLFF
TRBJ1-4 NA TRBV7-2 NA TGTGCCAGCAGCTTAGGGACTGGCCTACGGAATGAAAAACTGTTTTTT CASSLGTGLRNEKLFF
TRBJ1-5 TRBD1 TRBV7-9 NA TGTGCCAGCAGCCTAGCTGGGGACAGGGTATGGGAAAATCAGCCCCAGCATTTT CASSLAGDRVWENQPQHF
TRBJ2-7 TRBD2 TRBV2 NA TGTGCCAGCAGTGGTAGGACTAGGAGCTCCTACGAGCAGTACTTC CASSGRTRSSYEQYF
TRBJ2-7 TRBD2 TRBV6-5 NA TGTGCCAGCAGGAAGAGGGAGGGCTACGAGCAGTACTTC CASRKREGYEQYF
TRBJ2-7 NA TRBV10-3 NA TGTGCCATCAGAGCCTCAGAGGGCGAGCAGTACTTC CAIRASEGEQYF
TRBJ2-6 NA TRBV7-2 NA TGTGCCAGCAGCCGAGGGGGCTCTGGGGCCAACGTCCTGACTTTC CASSRGGSGANVLTF
TRBJ2-1 TRBD2 TRBV15 NA TGTGCCACCAGGAGGGGGGCCGATAGAGCGGGGGGAAACAATGAGCAGTTCTTC CATRRGADRAGGNNEQFF
TRBJ2-5 NA TRBV30 NA TGTGCCTGGAGTGTACACCAAGAGACCCAGTACTTC CAWSVHQETQYF
TRBJ1-2 NA TRBV19 NA TGTGCCAGTAGTAAAAACTATGGCTACACCTTC CASSKNYGYTF
TRBJ2-3 TRBD2 TRBV2 NA TGTGCCAGCAGTGGACTAGCGGGAGGGCCATGGACAGATACGCAGTATTTT CASSGLAGGPWTDTQYF
TRBJ1-5 NA TRBV11-2 NA TGTGCCAGCAGCCATGGGGGCGGGACCCCCCTGTATTTT CASSHGGGTPLYF
TRBJ2-7 NA TRBV11-2 NA TGTGCCAGCAGCCCGGGACCGTTATCCTACGAGCAGTACTTC CASSPGPLSYEQYF
TRBJ2-2 NA TRBV7-8 NA TGTGCCAGCAGCTTCCCTAGCACCGGGGAGCTGTTTTTT CASSFPSTGELFF
TRBJ2-1 TRBD2 TRBV7-2 NA TGTGCCAGCAGCTTTAGCGGGAGAACCAATGAGCAGTTCTTC CASSFSGRTNEQFF
TRBJ2-1 TRBD2 TRBV27 NA TGTGCCAGCAGGCCCCGGACTAGCGGGATCTACAATGAGCAGTTCTTC CASRPRTSGIYNEQFF
TRBJ2-4 TRBD2 TRBV7-2 NA TGTGCCAGCAGCCCAGGACTAGCGGGAGACAAAAACATTCAGTACTTC CASSPGLAGDKNIQYF
TRBJ2-2 NA TRBV6-6 NA TGTGCCAGCAGTTACTCAGGGTCGGAGGCCGGGGAGCTGTTTTTT CASSYSGSEAGELFF
TRBJ2-3 NA TRBV5-4 NA TGTGCCAGCGGACAGACTAGCCGGTTGGAAGATACGCAGTATTTT CASGQTSRLEDTQYF
TRBJ2-6 NA TRBV9 NA TGTGCCAGCAGCTCGGGAGAGGCTGGGGCCAACGTCCTGACTTTC CASSSGEAGANVLTF
TRBJ1-5 TRBD1 TRBV25-1 NA TGTGCCAGCAGTGCTAGACAGGGGCGACGGCATTTT CASSARQGRRHF
TRBJ2-6 NA TRBV7-3 NA TGTGCCAGCAGCCTCCGGGACGGTGTTGGCGTCCTGACTTTC CASSLRDGVGVLTF
TRBJ2-1 TRBD1 TRBV30 NA TGTGCCTGGCTCCCGGGACAGGCTCCGCAGTTCTTC CAWLPGQAPQFF
TRBJ1-6 NA TRBV11-1 NA TGTGCCAGCTCGTTAGACCACCGGGATTCACCCCTCCACTTT CASSLDHRDSPLHF
TRBJ1-3 TRBD1 TRBV15 NA TGTGCCACCACCAAGGACAGGAGGACTGGAAACACCACATATTTT CATTKDRRTGNTTYF
TRBJ2-7 TRBD2 TRBV28 NA TGTGCCAGCGGGACTAGCGGGAGAGGGCAGTACTTC CASGTSGRGQYF
TRBJ1-1 TRBD1 TRBV18 NA TGTGCCAGCTCACCAGACAGGGGGCCTGAAGTCACTGAAGCTTTCTTT CASSPDRGPEVTEAFF
TRBJ2-3 NA TRBV7-2 NA TGTGCCAGCAGCCAGAGGGGGGACACAGATACGCAGTATTTT CASSQRGDTDTQYF
TRBJ1-1 NA TRBV30 NA TGTGCCTGGAGTGTAAACAGGGCCGCTGAAGCTTTCTTT CAWSVNRAAEAFF
TRBJ2-5 TRBD2 TRBV7-7 once TGTGCCAGCAGCCAAGGACTAGCGGGAGGAGAGACCCAGTACTTC CASSQGLAGGETQYF
TRBJ1-1 NA TRBV5-6 NA TGTGCCAGCAGCCCAGTGCAGGGGAACACTGAAGCTTTCTTT CASSPVQGNTEAFF